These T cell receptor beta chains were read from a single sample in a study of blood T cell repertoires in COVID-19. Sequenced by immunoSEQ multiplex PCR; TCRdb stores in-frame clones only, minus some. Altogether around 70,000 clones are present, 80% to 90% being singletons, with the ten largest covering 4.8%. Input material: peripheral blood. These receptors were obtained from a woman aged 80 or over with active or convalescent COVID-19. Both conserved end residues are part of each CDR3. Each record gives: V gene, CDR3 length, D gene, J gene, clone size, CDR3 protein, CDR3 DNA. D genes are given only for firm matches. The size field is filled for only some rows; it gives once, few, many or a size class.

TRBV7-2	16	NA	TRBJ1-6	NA	CASSLTGRVFNSPLHF	TGTGCCAGCAGCTTGACGGGAAGGGTATTTAATTCACCCCTCCACTTT
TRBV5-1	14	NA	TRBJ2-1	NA	CASSFGGSSNEQFF	TGCGCCAGCAGCTTTGGCGGGTCCTCCAATGAGCAGTTCTTC
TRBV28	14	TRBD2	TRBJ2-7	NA	CASSLTGRRHEQYF	TGTGCCAGCAGTTTAACCGGGAGGAGGCACGAGCAGTACTTC
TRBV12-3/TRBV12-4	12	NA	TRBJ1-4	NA	CASRSLVEKLFF	TGTGCCAGCAGATCCTTAGTTGAAAAACTGTTTTTT
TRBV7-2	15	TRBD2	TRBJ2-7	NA	CASSPKAGGQLEQYF	TGTGCCAGCAGCCCAAAAGCGGGAGGGCAACTCGAGCAGTACTTC
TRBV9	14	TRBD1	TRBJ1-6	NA	CASSRQGANSPLHF	TGTGCCAGCAGTAGACAGGGGGCTAATTCACCCCTCCACTTT
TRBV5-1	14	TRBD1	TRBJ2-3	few	CASSLEDRADTQYF	TGCGCCAGCAGCTTAGAGGACAGGGCAGATACGCAGTATTTT
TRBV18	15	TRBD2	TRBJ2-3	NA	CASSRTSGKTDTQYF	TGTGCCAGCTCACGTACTAGCGGGAAGACAGATACGCAGTATTTT
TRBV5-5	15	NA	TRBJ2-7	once	CASSLDGGRNYEQYF	TGTGCCAGCAGCTTGGACGGGGGGCGGAACTACGAGCAGTACTTC
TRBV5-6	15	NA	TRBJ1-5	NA	CASSLGGLLNQPQHF	TGTGCCAGCAGCTTGGGGGGCCTTCTCAATCAGCCCCAGCATTTT
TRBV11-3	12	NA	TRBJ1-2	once	CASSLGGDGYTF	TGTGCCAGCAGCCTCGGGGGGGATGGCTACACCTTC
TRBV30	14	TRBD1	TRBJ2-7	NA	CAWSPGQNFYEQYF	TGTGCCTGGAGCCCGGGACAGAATTTTTACGAGCAGTACTTC
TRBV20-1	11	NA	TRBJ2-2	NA	CSPKRAGELFF	TGCAGTCCGAAGCGGGCCGGGGAGCTGTTTTTT
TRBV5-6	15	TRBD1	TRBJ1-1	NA	CASTFQETGGTEAFF	TGTGCCAGCACCTTCCAGGAGACAGGGGGCACTGAAGCTTTCTTT
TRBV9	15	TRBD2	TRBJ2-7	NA	CASSVGVAGGHEQYF	TGTGCCAGCAGCGTAGGGGTAGCGGGGGGACACGAGCAGTACTTC
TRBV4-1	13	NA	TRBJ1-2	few	CASSQDRADGYTF	TGCGCCAGCAGCCAAGATCGAGCGGATGGCTACACCTTC
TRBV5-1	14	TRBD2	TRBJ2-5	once	CASSLGEGMETQYF	TGCGCCAGCAGCTTGGGGGAGGGGATGGAGACCCAGTACTTC
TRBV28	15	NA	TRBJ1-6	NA	CASRMGGVYNSPLHF	TGTGCCAGCAGGATGGGAGGGGTTTATAATTCACCCCTCCACTTT
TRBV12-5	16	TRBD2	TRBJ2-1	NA	CASGLAVLAYWEGKFF	TGTGCTAGTGGTTTGGCGGTACTTGCTTATTGGGAGGGCAAGTTCTTC
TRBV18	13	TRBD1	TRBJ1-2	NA	CASSPDRDEGYTF	TGTGCCAGCTCACCAGACAGGGACGAAGGCTACACCTTC
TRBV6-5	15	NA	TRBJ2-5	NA	CASRRGFQYQETQYF	TGTGCCAGCAGAAGGGGCTTTCAGTACCAAGAGACCCAGTACTTC
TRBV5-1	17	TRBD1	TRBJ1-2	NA	CASSPGQGANYVYGYTF	TGCGCCAGCAGCCCAGGACAGGGGGCGAACTATGTCTATGGCTACACCTTC
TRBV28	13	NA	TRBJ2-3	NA	CASSLGTGEIQYF	TGTGCCAGCAGTTTAGGGACGGGGGAAATACAGTATTTT
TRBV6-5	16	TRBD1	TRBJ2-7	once	CASSYSMVAGGYEQYF	TGTGCCAGCAGTTACTCGATGGTCGCAGGGGGATACGAGCAGTACTTC
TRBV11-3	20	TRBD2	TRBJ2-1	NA	CASSGPGLAGVVSSYNEQFF	TGTGCCAGCAGCGGACCTGGACTAGCAGGCGTGGTAAGCTCCTACAATGAGCAGTTCTTC
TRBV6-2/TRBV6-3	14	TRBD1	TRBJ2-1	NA	CASSYYTGVGEQFF	TGTGCCAGCAGTTACTACACAGGGGTGGGGGAGCAGTTCTTC
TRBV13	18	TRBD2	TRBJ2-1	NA	CASGLTVAGGRSYNEQFF	TGTGCCAGCGGTTTAACTGTAGCGGGAGGTCGTTCCTACAATGAGCAGTTCTTC
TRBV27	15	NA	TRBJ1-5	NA	CASNPGPGVRQPQHF	TGTGCCAGCAATCCCGGGCCAGGGGTGAGGCAGCCCCAGCATTTT
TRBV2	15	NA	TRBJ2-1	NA	CASRSQVSSYNEQFF	TGTGCCAGCAGGAGCCAGGTGAGCTCCTACAATGAGCAGTTCTTC
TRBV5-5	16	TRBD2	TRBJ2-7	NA	CASSYRPVAGTYEQYF	TGTGCCAGCAGCTACCGACCAGTAGCGGGAACCTACGAGCAGTACTTC
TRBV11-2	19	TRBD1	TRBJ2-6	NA	CASSLSTGGASSGANVLTF	TGTGCCAGCAGCTTATCCACAGGGGGCGCCAGCTCTGGGGCCAACGTCCTGACTTTC
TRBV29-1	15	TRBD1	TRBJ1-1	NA	CSVDPRGTGAVEAFF	TGCAGCGTAGATCCCAGAGGAACAGGGGCAGTAGAAGCTTTCTTT
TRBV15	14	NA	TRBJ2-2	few	CATLDWPNTGELFF	TGTGCCACCCTGGACTGGCCGAACACCGGGGAGCTGTTTTTT
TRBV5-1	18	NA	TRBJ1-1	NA	CASSLYGQGNSFNTEAFF	TGCGCCAGCAGCTTGTATGGGCAGGGCAACTCATTTAACACTGAAGCTTTCTTT
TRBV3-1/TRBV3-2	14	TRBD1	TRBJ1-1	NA	CASSQGQGDTEAFF	TGTGCCAGCAGCCAAGGACAGGGAGACACTGAAGCTTTCTTT
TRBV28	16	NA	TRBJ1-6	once	CASSLPGGLNNSPLHF	TGTGCCAGCAGCCTACCCGGGGGGCTGAATAATTCACCCCTCCACTTT
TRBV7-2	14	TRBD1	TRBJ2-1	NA	CASMDRLTYNEQFF	TGTGCCAGCATGGACAGGCTAACCTACAATGAGCAGTTCTTC
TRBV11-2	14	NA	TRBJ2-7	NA	CASSYPGLLYEQYF	TGTGCCAGCAGTTATCCGGGACTCCTCTACGAGCAGTACTTC
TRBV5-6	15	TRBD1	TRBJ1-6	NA	CASSLGTVYNSPLHF	TGTGCCAGCAGCCTTGGGACAGTCTATAATTCACCCCTCCACTTT
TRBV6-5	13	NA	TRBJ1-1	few	CASSYSGGTEAFF	TGTGCCAGCAGTTACTCAGGGGGCACTGAAGCTTTCTTT
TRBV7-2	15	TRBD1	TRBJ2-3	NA	CASSGQGAKADTQYF	TGTGCCAGCAGCGGACAGGGGGCGAAGGCCGATACGCAGTATTTT
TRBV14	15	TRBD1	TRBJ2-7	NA	CASSPKWGQGYEQYF	TGTGCCAGCAGCCCCAAGTGGGGACAGGGATACGAGCAGTACTTC